This entry is about one TCR beta chain. Measured with immunoSEQ multiplex PCR; TCRdb has only the in-frame clones, and not every one. The table has a few hundred thousand clones, 85% to 90% seen once; the top ten hold around 9.3%. The entry originates in a study of blood T cell repertoires in COVID-19. Assignment of participants to cohorts was predicated upon participant-reported clinical history. What the recovered Cohort 3 donors had was two negative PCRs, clearance, or symptom resolution. Trimming removed 2 bases at V and 4 bases at J, with 6 bases between. CDR1 KGHSH and CDR2 LQKENI come from the germline V gene. This CDR3 is built from 12 residues.

This chain joins TRBV18 and TRBJ2-7; D remains unclear. The receptor comes from a woman between 45 and 60 years old who had recovered from COVID-19. Sequencing was carried out using PBMCs or T cells enriched from blood (not recorded which). CDR3 sequence: CASSPTKYEQYF. The DNA of the CDR3 is TGTGCCAGCTCACCAACTAAATACGAGCAGTACTTC.